This T cell receptor beta chain was captured in a study of shared clonotypes between healthy human individuals. A remark on this clone: Its antigen is not known.

The CD4+ fraction was divided into a CD45RA+ naive subset and a CD45RA-negative memory subset. Sequencing was performed with immunoSEQ multiplex PCR; in TCRdb, only in-frame clones are kept and a portion is missing. The sample records about a million clones, 76% being singletons. Points from the study as a whole: An expected dependence of interdonor clonotype sharing on sequencing depth was noted.

Germline CDR1 and CDR2: SGHRS and YFSETQ. Trimming took off 4 bases at V and 2 bases at J, with 17 bases between the two ends. The CDR3 covers 16 residues. The source of this sequence is a man in his late teens or twenties in good health. V and J are TRBV5-1 and TRBJ2-3; a possible D gene is TRBD2 (6 bases). The material sequenced was memory CD4+ T cells sorted from blood. The subset is: CD45RA-negative fraction. The CDR3 protein is CASSRSPGATTDTQYF. For the CDR3, the DNA is TGCGCCAGCAGCCGTTCTCCGGGAGCAACCACAGATACGCAGTATTTT. Drawing the rest from reference TRBV5-1 and TRBJ2-3, the complete variable domain is KAGVTQTPRYLIKTRGQQVTLSCSPISGHRSVSWYQQTPGQGLQFLFEYFSETQRNKGNFPGRFSGRQFSNSRSEMNVSTLELGDSALYLCASSRSPGATTDTQYFGPGTRLTVL.